The entry below gives a single T cell receptor beta chain sequence along with its context. The data were obtained in a study of glioma-infiltrating T cells after dendritic cell vaccination. Sample time point: after dendritic cell vaccination, including at tumor progression/relapse. None of the glioblastoma patients had an isocitrate dehydrogenase mutation. The primer mix had 60 V beta and 13 J beta primers. Profiled with immunoSEQ multiplex PCR; TCRdb holds only in-frame clones, not every one. The profile shows 85,000 or so clones, roughly 85% of them singletons. The source of this sequence is a human donor with glioblastoma. Source: blood, taken after dendritic cell vaccination.

The CDR3 DNA reads as TGCGCCAGCAGCCAACCCGACAGACTCCCAGAGACCCAGTACTTC. As protein: CASSQPDRLPETQYF. V usage is TRBV4-1 and J usage is TRBJ2-5, with a possible D match to TRBD1 (5 bases). This CDR3 comprises 15 residues. The V gene's germline CDR1 is MGHRA and CDR2 YSYEKL. Deletions cut 2 bases from V and 4 bases from J, with 14 bases between.